This TCR beta chain appears in the sequencing data of a study of blood T cell repertoires in COVID-19. Background on the study: There were acute and convalescent COVID-19 samples, and they came from the United States, Italy and Spain. Sample material is recorded as cDNA or gDNA derived from T cells, B-cell-depleted T cells, or PBMCs.

Authors' analysis steps: Amplification with reference gene primers provided the estimates of nucleated cell counts. Clones were sequenced by immunoSEQ multiplex PCR, and TCRdb holds only the in-frame ones, with some missing. That table gives V, J and clone size, and the DNA gave D and trimming. The sample includes about 110,000 clones, 71% seen only once; the top ten take about 2%. This CDR3 comprises 15 residues. Germline V gene sequence: CDR1 SGHKS, CDR2 YYEKEE (reference sequence). V was clipped by 7 bases and J by 4 bases, with 17 bases between them. The TCR originated in a woman aged 40 to 55 with acute or convalescent COVID-19. The specimen sequenced was peripheral blood. V usage is TRBV5-5 and J usage is TRBJ1-4; D is unclear. The chain's CDR3 is CASSLGSFFNEKLFF. The DNA for the CDR3 is TGTGCCAGCTCCCTAGGCAGCTTCTTTAATGAAAAACTGTTTTTT.